A selection of T cell receptor beta chains follows, all from one sample in a study of cytomegalovirus exposure and HLA in healthy donors. Measured with immunoSEQ multiplex PCR; TCRdb has only the in-frame clones, and not every one. The data hold under 150,000 clones, with around 80% observed a single time. Sequences were obtained from PBMCs. The receptors derive from a man aged 50 or older in good health and CMV-seronegative. The CDR3 runs from the conserved cysteine through the conserved F or W. The order of the fields is CDR3 DNA, CDR3 protein, J gene, D gene, clone size, V gene. D genes are given only for firm matches. Expanded clones are given a class, and other clones once, few, many or no size at all.

TGTGCCAGCTCACCTACAGGGACCTCCTACGAGCAGTACTTC	CASSPTGTSYEQYF	TRBJ2-7	NA	once	TRBV18
TGTGCCAGCAGCTCGCAGGGATACAATCAGCCCCAGCATTTT	CASSSQGYNQPQHF	TRBJ1-5	NA	few	TRBV7-9
TGCAGCGTTGAGGAGGGGTCTGGAAACACCATATATTTT	CSVEEGSGNTIYF	TRBJ1-3	NA	NA	TRBV29-1
TGTGCCAGCAGTTTGAAGGGGGTAGCTGACTATGGCTACACCTTC	CASSLKGVADYGYTF	TRBJ1-2	NA	NA	TRBV27
TGTGCCAGCAGCGTCCTATTGAACACTGAAGCTTTCTTT	CASSVLLNTEAFF	TRBJ1-1	NA	NA	TRBV9
TGTGCCAGCAGCTTAGGACTAGCGGGGGCCCACCACTTC	CASSLGLAGAHHF	TRBJ2-5	TRBD2	once	TRBV7-2
TGTGCCAGCAGCTTGGAATCTGGACTTAATGAAGCTTTCTTT	CASSLESGLNEAFF	TRBJ1-1	NA	NA	TRBV5-4
TGTGCCAGCACTCGACAGGGTAACTATGGCTACACCTTC	CASTRQGNYGYTF	TRBJ1-2	TRBD1	NA	TRBV6-5
TGTGCCAGGCCGGGACAGTATAATTCACCCCTCCACTTT	CARPGQYNSPLHF	TRBJ1-6	NA	once	TRBV21-1
TGTGCCAGCAGTGAAACAGCGGGGACCTACGAGCAGTACTTC	CASSETAGTYEQYF	TRBJ2-7	TRBD2	NA	TRBV2
TGTGCCTGGAGGGGTCTCGGGAGCACAGATACGCAGTATTTT	CAWRGLGSTDTQYF	TRBJ2-3	NA	NA	TRBV30
TGTGCCAGCAGCTTAGTGGCCAACCAAGAGACCCAGTACTTC	CASSLVANQETQYF	TRBJ2-5	NA	NA	TRBV11-3
TGTGCCAGCAGTGAATCTCGGTACAATGAGCAGTTCTTC	CASSESRYNEQFF	TRBJ2-1	NA	NA	TRBV6-1
TGTGCCAGCAGTGACAGGATGGTTTATGGCTACACCTTC	CASSDRMVYGYTF	TRBJ1-2	NA	few	TRBV2
TGCGCCAGCAGTCGTGGGGGCCCCACTGAAGCTTTCTTT	CASSRGGPTEAFF	TRBJ1-1	NA	NA	TRBV5-1
TGTGCCAGCAGCCCTTTAAACCTCCTCGGACAGGAAGATGGCTACACCTTC	CASSPLNLLGQEDGYTF	TRBJ1-2	TRBD1	once	TRBV14
TGTGCCAGCAGTTACTCGACAGGAACTAGCACAGATACGCAGTATTTT	CASSYSTGTSTDTQYF	TRBJ2-3	NA	NA	TRBV6-5
TGTGCCAGCAGTGGGACAGGGGGTGAGGAGACCCAGTACTTC	CASSGTGGEETQYF	TRBJ2-5	TRBD1	NA	TRBV2
TGTGCCAGCGCTGCGGGGGGGGGTAACACCGGGGAGCTGTTTTTT	CASAAGGGNTGELFF	TRBJ2-2	TRBD2	NA	TRBV9
TGTGCCAGTCCAGGGGCCCCCGACCACGAGCAGTACTTC	CASPGAPDHEQYF	TRBJ2-7	NA	NA	TRBV21-1
TGTGCCAGCAGCTTGGGGGGGGGAACGGGGGAGCAGTACTTC	CASSLGGGTGEQYF	TRBJ2-7	TRBD2	NA	TRBV5-6
TGTGCCAGCAGTGACCACACCATTTCCTACGAGCAGTACTTC	CASSDHTISYEQYF	TRBJ2-7	NA	NA	TRBV25-1
TGTGCCAGCAGTCGTAGCGGGAGGGCCCAGGAGACCCAGTACTTC	CASSRSGRAQETQYF	TRBJ2-5	TRBD2	NA	TRBV25-1
TGTGCCAGCAGATCCGGGGGAGAAGAGACCCAGTACTTC	CASRSGGEETQYF	TRBJ2-5	NA	NA	TRBV28
TGTGCCAGCAGCCTACCTCCCCCTACGACCTACGAGCAGTACTTC	CASSLPPPTTYEQYF	TRBJ2-7	NA	NA	TRBV5-4
TGTGCCAGTACCCTCAGGGGGCTCGGTCAGCCCCAGCATTTT	CASTLRGLGQPQHF	TRBJ1-5	TRBD1	NA	TRBV19
TGTGCCAGCAGGTCGACTAGCGGGGGAAACATTCAGTACTTC	CASRSTSGGNIQYF	TRBJ2-4	TRBD2	NA	TRBV28
TGTGCCAGCAGACGACAGGGAGGACAGGGGGCTTCTTTTTATAATTCACCCCTCCACTTT	CASRRQGGQGASFYNSPLHF	TRBJ1-6	TRBD1	NA	TRBV5-4
TGTGCCAGCAGTTTATCAAGAGTTTCACCCCTCCACTTT	CASSLSRVSPLHF	TRBJ1-6	NA	NA	TRBV27
TGTGCCAGCAGCATACCGGGACAGGGGAATCAGCCCCAGCATTTT	CASSIPGQGNQPQHF	TRBJ1-5	TRBD1	once	TRBV5-8
TGTGCCAGCAGGAACCGGGAACCGTTTAAAAAACTGTTTTTT	CASRNREPFKKLFF	TRBJ1-4	NA	once	TRBV5-8
TGTGCCATCAGTGAGTCCAGACAGTACGCTACACAAGATACGCAGTATTTT	CAISESRQYATQDTQYF	TRBJ2-3	NA	NA	TRBV10-3
TGTGCCAGAAGGTCCGGGAACAAACAGCCCCAGCATTTT	CARRSGNKQPQHF	TRBJ1-5	NA	few	TRBV5-3
TGCGCCAGCAGCCAGCAGGGACTAGCGAGCACAGATACGCAGTATTTT	CASSQQGLASTDTQYF	TRBJ2-3	TRBD2	NA	TRBV4-1
TGTGCCGGCAGCTCCGGACAGACTTCCACTCCTTACGAGCAGTACTTC	CAGSSGQTSTPYEQYF	TRBJ2-7	NA	NA	TRBV7-9
TGTGCTAGTGGTTGGGGACAGGGCGATGGCTACACCTTC	CASGWGQGDGYTF	TRBJ1-2	TRBD1	few	TRBV12-5